The clone carrying this T cell receptor beta chain was picked up many times. The antigen is undetermined. This record belongs to a study of regulatory T cells in long-lasting Graves disease. Whole-study findings and limits: Persistent disease preferred TRBV28, TRBJ1-2 and TRBJ2-5.

Per the germline V gene, CDR1 is LGHDT and CDR2 is YNNKEL (reference sequence). V was pared by 4 bases and J by 2 bases, with 11 bases between. This CDR3 has 14 amino acids. Time point here: newly diagnosed GD, antithyroid drugs for less than 3 months. Preparation of the TCR library used RNA extracted from PBMCs. Patients of an endocrinology department in Xi'an, China, were included. Arm-PCR with iRepertoire HTBI primers amplified the CDR3 regions for these TCR beta libraries. TCRdb re-called the multiplex PCR reads through MiXCR, storing one row per CDR3 protein. In the table there are 450,000 to 500,000 distinct CDR3 sequences, around 16% of which are singletons. The same sample was also used in a study of T cells in Graves' hyperthyroidism and ophthalmopathy.

The specimen comprised peripheral blood mononuclear cells (PBMCs), sampled at new diagnosis, from a patient treated with antithyroid drugs. The rearrangement joins TRBV3-1 to TRBJ2-5; D gene ambiguous. The source of this sequence is a man in his forties with Graves disease. The CDR3 protein is CASSRRSLQETQYF. The CDR3 DNA reads TGTGCCAGCAGCCGTCGATCGCTTCAAGAGACCCAGTACTTC.